Listed below are T cell receptor beta chains from one sample, sequenced in a study of T cells in Graves' hyperthyroidism and ophthalmopathy. TCRdb passed the multiplex PCR reads through MiXCR, listing each CDR3 protein once. In the table there are roughly 740,000 distinct CDR3 sequences, approximately 16% of which are singletons. The specimen was blood. These receptors were collected from a man between 18 and 35 years old with Graves' hyperthyroidism. Each CDR3 is given without its conserved first and last residue. Expanded clones are given a class, and other clones once, few, many or no size at all.

V gene: TRBV28; clone size: few; CDR3 protein: ASSLRGLVDTEAF
V gene: TRBV6-1; clone size: many; CDR3 protein: ASSRDRGSTDTQY
V gene: TRBV12-3/TRBV12-4; clone size: few; CDR3 protein: ASSLGTPAVGYT
V gene: TRBV29-1; clone size: .; CDR3 protein: SASREEDGYT
V gene: TRBV12-3/TRBV12-4; clone size: many; CDR3 protein: ASSSLRGSYNEQF
V gene: TRBV7-9; clone size: .; CDR3 protein: ASSSRLRVEAF
V gene: TRBV20-1; clone size: many; CDR3 protein: SAARDRDINEQY
V gene: TRBV19; clone size: once; CDR3 protein: ASRTRFRSPLH
V gene: TRBV7-6; clone size: .; CDR3 protein: ASSLEPPNEKLF
V gene: TRBV15; clone size: many; CDR3 protein: ATSRGGTRGRHEQF
V gene: TRBV18; clone size: many; CDR3 protein: ASSPGRFAGNTIY
V gene: TRBV28; clone size: many; CDR3 protein: ASTPRAFYGYT
V gene: TRBV29-1; clone size: few; CDR3 protein: SVRTGVTYEQY
V gene: TRBV7-9; clone size: many; CDR3 protein: ASSLVAGGNTEAF
V gene: TRBV7-2; clone size: .; CDR3 protein: ASSLDVSGGPVEQF
V gene: TRBV12-3/TRBV12-4; clone size: few; CDR3 protein: ASSRTGNSPLH
V gene: TRBV3-1; clone size: .; CDR3 protein: ASSQDGRFYGYT
V gene: TRBV29-1; clone size: few; CDR3 protein: SVEDNAQGPYEQY
V gene: TRBV12-3/TRBV12-4; clone size: few; CDR3 protein: ASSWGGFDNQPQH
V gene: TRBV5-6; clone size: few; CDR3 protein: ASSRMGTDQPQH
V gene: TRBV5-1; clone size: .; CDR3 protein: ASSLGAGGEKLF
V gene: TRBV7-9; clone size: few; CDR3 protein: ASRVDRGNSPLH
V gene: TRBV7-3; clone size: .; CDR3 protein: ASSLGPRGQVTEAF
V gene: TRBV12-3/TRBV12-4; clone size: .; CDR3 protein: ASSLGQGRVSNQPQH
V gene: TRBV7-9; clone size: .; CDR3 protein: ASSPGATGSEQY
V gene: TRBV20-1; clone size: many; CDR3 protein: SASFGGSNTDTQY
V gene: TRBV20-1; clone size: few; CDR3 protein: SARDIAGGSRYNEQF
V gene: TRBV5-5; clone size: .; CDR3 protein: ASSFTELSTDTQY
V gene: TRBV3-1; clone size: few; CDR3 protein: ASSQGAGGYGYT
V gene: TRBV7-2; clone size: few; CDR3 protein: ASSPSTGSNEKLF
V gene: TRBV7-2; clone size: many; CDR3 protein: ASSLPLAGEHY
V gene: TRBV14; clone size: .; CDR3 protein: ASSPRTGGGHNEQF
V gene: TRBV5-5; clone size: many; CDR3 protein: ASSGTGGGETQY
V gene: TRBV10-3; clone size: many; CDR3 protein: AISLGQGAAYEQY
V gene: TRBV20-1; clone size: .; CDR3 protein: SVNPTGGVGYT
V gene: TRBV7-9; clone size: .; CDR3 protein: ASSPTLEQY
V gene: TRBV19; clone size: few; CDR3 protein: ASSFHADRGPQPQH
V gene: TRBV20-1; clone size: .; CDR3 protein: SGMTDAGEQY
V gene: TRBV7-9; clone size: many; CDR3 protein: ASSSFGQDSYEQY
V gene: TRBV2; clone size: few; CDR3 protein: ASSNSVQY
V gene: TRBV28; clone size: .; CDR3 protein: ASTPGGTGYNEQF
V gene: TRBV14; clone size: few; CDR3 protein: ASSQDVRLANYGYT
V gene: TRBV12-3/TRBV12-4; clone size: .; CDR3 protein: ASSLGTGMNTEAF
V gene: TRBV7-9; clone size: few; CDR3 protein: ASSLELGTWSNQPQH
V gene: TRBV24-1; clone size: few; CDR3 protein: ATSDFIGTDTQY
V gene: TRBV4-1; clone size: once; CDR3 protein: ASSQGPGPPYEQY
V gene: TRBV19; clone size: few; CDR3 protein: ASTGMGDVGEQF
V gene: TRBV20-1; clone size: many; CDR3 protein: SARGTSGRTEQY
V gene: TRBV28; clone size: few; CDR3 protein: ASSQTTEAEYGYT
V gene: TRBV11-2; clone size: .; CDR3 protein: ATGTSGSGTDTQY